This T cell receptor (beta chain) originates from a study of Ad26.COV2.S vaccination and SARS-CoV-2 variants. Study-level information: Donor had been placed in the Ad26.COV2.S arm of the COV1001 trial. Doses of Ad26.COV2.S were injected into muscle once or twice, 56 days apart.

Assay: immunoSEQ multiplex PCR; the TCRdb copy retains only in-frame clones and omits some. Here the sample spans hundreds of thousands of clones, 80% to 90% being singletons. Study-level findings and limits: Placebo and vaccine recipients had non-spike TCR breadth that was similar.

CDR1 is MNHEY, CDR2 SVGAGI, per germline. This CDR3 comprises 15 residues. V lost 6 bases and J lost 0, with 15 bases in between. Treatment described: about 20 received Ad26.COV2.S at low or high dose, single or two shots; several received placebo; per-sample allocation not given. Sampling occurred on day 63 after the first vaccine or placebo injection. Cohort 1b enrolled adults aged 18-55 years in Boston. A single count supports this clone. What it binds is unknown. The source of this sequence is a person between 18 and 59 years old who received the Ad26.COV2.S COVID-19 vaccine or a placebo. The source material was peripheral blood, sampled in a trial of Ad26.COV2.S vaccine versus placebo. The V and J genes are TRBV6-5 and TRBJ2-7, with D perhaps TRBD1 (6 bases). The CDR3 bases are TGTGCCAGCAGGGACAGACTATCAAGCTCCTACGAGCAGTACTTC. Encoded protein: CASRDRLSSSYEQYF.